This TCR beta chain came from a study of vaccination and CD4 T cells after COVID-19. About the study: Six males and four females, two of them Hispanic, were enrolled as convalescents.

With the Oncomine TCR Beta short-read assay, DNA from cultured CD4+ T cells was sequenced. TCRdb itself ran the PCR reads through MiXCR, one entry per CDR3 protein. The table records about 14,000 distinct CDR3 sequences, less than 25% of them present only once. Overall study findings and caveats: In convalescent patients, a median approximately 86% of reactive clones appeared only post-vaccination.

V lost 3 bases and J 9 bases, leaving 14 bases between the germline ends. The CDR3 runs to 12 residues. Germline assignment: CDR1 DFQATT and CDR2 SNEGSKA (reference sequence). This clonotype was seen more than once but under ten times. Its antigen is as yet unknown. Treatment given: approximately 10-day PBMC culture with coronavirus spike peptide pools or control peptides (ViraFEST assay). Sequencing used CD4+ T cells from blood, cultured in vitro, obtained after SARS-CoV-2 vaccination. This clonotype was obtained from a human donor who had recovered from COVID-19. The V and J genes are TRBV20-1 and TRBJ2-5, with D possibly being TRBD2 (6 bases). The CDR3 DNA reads TGCAGTGCTAGCAAGTCTTCGGGGGCCCAGTACTTC. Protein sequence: CSASKSSGAQYF.